These 30 T cell receptor beta chains were sequenced from one sample in a study of blood T cell repertoires in COVID-19. Profiled with immunoSEQ multiplex PCR; TCRdb holds only in-frame clones, not every one. The sample includes 190,000 or so clones, around 87% of them seen just once. The material sequenced was peripheral blood. The receptor set was obtained from a man aged 35 to 55 with active or convalescent COVID-19.

This clone was seen a few times. V and J are TRBV12-3 or TRBV12-4 and TRBJ1-1; TRBD1 might be the D (6 bases). The germline V and J ends were trimmed by 1 base and 10 bases, with 13 bases remaining between them. This CDR3 spans 13 amino acids. CDR3 sequence: CASSLGGRGRAFF. In DNA form, the CDR3 reads TGTGCCAGCAGTTTAGGAGGCAGGGGAAGAGCTTTCTTT.

The chain employs TRBV19 and TRBJ2-7; the D gene is possibly TRBD1 (5 bases). Germline loops: CDR1 LNHDA, CDR2 SQIVND (reference sequence). The CDR3 consists of 14 residues. The V gene lost 1 base and the J gene lost 4 bases, with 11 bases spanning the gap. CDR3: CASSIGGQGYEQYF. CDR3 nucleotide sequence: TGTGCCAGTAGTATAGGTGGCCAGGGTTACGAGCAGTACTTC. Supplemented by reference TRBV19 and TRBJ2-7, the full variable domain reads DGGITQSPKYLFRKEGQNVTLSCEQNLNHDAMYWYRQDPGQGLRLIYYSQIVNDFQKGDIAEGYSVSREKKESFPLTVTSAQKNPTAFYLCASSIGGQGYEQYFGPGTRLTVT.

V and J are TRBV6-1 and TRBJ1-2, with D tentatively TRBD1 (6 bases). The CDR3 runs 15 residues. Trimming took 0 bases from V and 4 from J, leaving 12 bases between them. Germline CDR1 reads MNHNS; CDR2 reads SASEGT. CDR3 bases: TGTGCCAGCAGTGAAGCGGCAGGGGTTGGCTATGGCTACACCTTC. It yields the protein CASSEAAGVGYGYTF.

The rearrangement links TRBV2 to TRBJ2-7; 12 nucleotides align to TRBD2. Germline V lookup: CDR1 SNHLY, CDR2 FYNNEI. The CDR3 is made up of 14 amino acids. Trimming cost V 8 bases and J 7 bases; bases outside gene matches: 9. The CDR3 region is CASGLAGGLGEQYF. CDR3 nucleotides: TGTGCCAGCGGCCTAGCGGGGGGGCTGGGAGAGCAGTACTTC.

The chain joins TRBV27 to TRBJ1-6; 9 bases agree with TRBD1. Germline CDR1 is MNHEY and CDR2 is SMNVEV (reference sequence). Losses at the gene ends were 5 bases for V and 9 bases for J; bases not matched to a gene: 11. The CDR3 is 16 residues long. The CDR3 DNA reads as TGTGCCAGCAGTCTTTTTATTGGGACAGGGACTTCACCCCTCCACTTT. This encodes CASSLFIGTGTSPLHF.

The chain joins TRBV5-1 to TRBJ1-4, with 7 bases fitting TRBD1. With V trimmed by 0 bases and J by 5 bases, 1 base remained unmatched. This CDR3 comprises 14 residues. Per germline, CDR1 SGHRS and CDR2 YFSETQ. The DNA of the CDR3 is TGCGCCAGCAGCTTGGGACAGGGAAATGAAAAACTGTTTTTT. Its translation is CASSLGQGNEKLFF.

The chain recombines TRBV4-3 with TRBJ1-5; TRBD1 matches at 9 bases. The CDR3 runs to 17 residues. CDR1 is LGHNA and CDR2 is YSLEER in the germline V gene. J lost 2 bases, V lost 3 bases, and 8 bases had no gene match. CDR3 protein: CASSQYRGRGGNQPQHF. CDR3 coding DNA: TGCGCCAGCAGCCAGTACAGGGGGCGAGGGGGCAATCAGCCCCAGCATTTT.

V gene TRBV30 combines with J gene TRBJ2-7; TRBD2 is a possible D gene (5 bases). Germline CDR1 reads GTSNPN; CDR2 reads SVGIG (reference sequence). This CDR3 has 16 amino acids. The ends were cut back, 0 bases at V and 5 bases at J, with 20 bases in the middle. The CDR3 reads CAWSVPLRKRADEQYF. CDR3 nucleotide sequence: TGTGCCTGGAGTGTACCCCTTAGGAAGAGGGCGGACGAGCAGTACTTC.

The chain combines TRBV28 with TRBJ1-2, with 7 positions matching TRBD1. The CDR3 totals 16 residues. V lost 2 bases to trimming and J lost 4 bases; unmatched junction nucleotides: 10. The germline V gene encodes CDR1 MDHEN and CDR2 SYDVKM. The DNA for the CDR3 is TGTGCCAGCAGTTTACACCGACAGGGTCTTGGCTATGGCTACACCTTC. It yields the protein CASSLHRQGLGYGYTF.

The V call is TRBV5-6, the J call TRBJ1-4; the match to TRBD1 covers 9 bases. The CDR3 loop spans 16 amino acids. CDR1 SGHDT and CDR2 YYEEEE come from the germline V gene. V gave up 0 bases and J gave up 7 bases; unmatched junction bases: 7. In DNA, the CDR3 is TGTGCCAGCAGCTTGGGGAACACAGGGGGCAGTGAAAAACTGTTTTTT. This gives the protein CASSLGNTGGSEKLFF.

This clone was detected only once. The chain joins TRBV3-1 (or the pseudogene TRBV3-2) to TRBJ1-4; 7 nucleotides line up with TRBD1. Per germline, CDR1 LGHDT and CDR2 YNNKEL (reference sequence). Unmatched junction bases numbered 10, after V lost 4 bases and J lost 8 bases. This CDR3 has 15 residues. The CDR3 DNA reads as TGTGCCAGCAGCCTTAGGACAGGAAGAGTAGAAAAACTGTTTTTT. This codes for CASSLRTGRVEKLFF.

This chain connects TRBV11-2 to TRBJ1-2; the D is unclear. V was shortened by 0 bases and J by 0 bases, with 8 bases between the two germline ends. CDR1 is SGHAT and CDR2 is FQNNGV in the germline V gene. This CDR3 has 15 residues. Here the CDR3 DNA reads TGTGCCAGCAGCTTAGAAGCAGGTACTAACTATGGCTACACCTTC. This translates into CASSLEAGTNYGYTF.

The chain carries TRBV19 and TRBJ1-6, with TRBD1 identical over 8 bases. V gave up 3 bases and J gave up 7 bases; unmatched junction bases: 5. CDR1 is LNHDA, CDR2 SQIVND, per germline (reference sequence). The CDR3 covers 15 residues. CDR3 nucleotides: TGTGCCAGTAGTATCGCGACAGGGGCGAATTCACCCCTCCACTTT. Translated: CASSIATGANSPLHF.

This chain connects TRBV5-1 to TRBJ2-1; tentatively, D is TRBD2 (7 bases). Germline CDR1 reads SGHRS; CDR2 reads YFSETQ. V lost 4 bases and J lost 6, with 17 bases in between. This CDR3 region has 15 residues. DNA for the CDR3: TGCGCCAGCAGCCCGGGGGGCCCCGAGGGCAATGAGCAGTTCTTC. Protein: CASSPGGPEGNEQFF.

As DNA, the CDR3 is TGCAGTGCTAGCGACACTGAAGCTTTCTTT. Translated, it gives CSASDTEAFF. This chain connects TRBV20-1 to TRBJ1-1; D unresolved. The CDR3 is 10 residues long. CDR1 is DFQATT, CDR2 SNEGSKA, per germline (reference sequence). V was clipped by 3 bases and J by 3 bases, with 2 bases between them.

This clone was observed a single time. This chain joins TRBV10-2 and TRBJ2-7; TRBD2 might be the D (6 bases). The CDR3 extends over 14 amino acids. V dropped 10 bases and J dropped 0 bases, with 16 bases sitting between them. Per the germline V gene, CDR1 is WSHSY and CDR2 is SAAADI. The CDR3 region is CATSPRGISYEQYF. Here the CDR3 DNA reads TGCGCCACCTCCCCCCGGGGGATCTCCTACGAGCAGTACTTC.

This chain joins TRBV3-1 (or the pseudogene TRBV3-2) and TRBJ2-3, with a possible D match to TRBD2 (5 bases). From germline, CDR1 is LGHDT and CDR2 YNNKEL (reference sequence). The germline V and J ends were trimmed by 4 bases and 5 bases, with 19 bases remaining between them. The CDR3 runs to 16 residues. The CDR3 sequence is CASSPLLESGLDTQYF. The CDR3 bases are TGTGCCAGCAGCCCCCTCCTGGAGTCGGGGTTAGATACGCAGTATTTT.

The chain recombines TRBV4-1 with TRBJ1-3; D call uncertain. The CDR3 consists of 15 residues. Per germline, CDR1 MGHRA and CDR2 YSYEKL. Trimming shortened V by 4 bases and J by 4 bases, and 14 bases separated the two germline ends. CDR3 sequence reads: CASSPRPTEGNTIYF. The CDR3 nucleotides are TGCGCCAGCAGCCCCCGACCAACGGAGGGAAACACCATATATTTT.

The chain's CDR3 is CASSPDKNYGYTF. The CDR3 DNA sequence: TGTGCCAGCAGCCCCGACAAGAACTATGGCTACACCTTC. This chain joins TRBV7-3 and TRBJ1-2; D remains ambiguous. Trimming pared 5 bases from V and 2 bases from J, leaving 9 bases between. This CDR3 comprises 13 residues. CDR1 and CDR2 (germline): SGHTA, FQGTGA.

The V and J genes are TRBV19 and TRBJ2-5; TRBD2 matches at 7 bases. V lost 5 bases and J lost 4; bases outside the gene matches: 4. The CDR3 covers 13 residues. Germline V gene lookup returns CDR1 LNHDA and CDR2 SQIVND (reference sequence). In DNA form, the CDR3 reads TGTGCCAGTAGTCCTGGACTAGGAGAGACCCAGTACTTC. It codes for CASSPGLGETQYF.

The chain carries TRBV19 and TRBJ1-2; 7 bases match TRBD1. V gave up 5 bases and J gave up 2 bases; unmatched junction bases: 5. CDR1 is LNHDA, CDR2 SQIVND, per germline (reference sequence). CDR3 length: 14 residues. The CDR3 DNA sequence: TGTGCCAGTAGTCCGACAGGGTTAAACTATGGCTACACCTTC. Residues: CASSPTGLNYGYTF.

V and J are TRBV6-2 or TRBV6-3 and TRBJ2-1; 7 bases fit TRBD1. There are 14 residues in the CDR3. Germline CDR1 is MNHEY and CDR2 is SVGEGT. With 5 bases clipped from V and 2 bases from J, the junction kept 3 bases outside the gene matches. The DNA of the CDR3 is TGTGCCAGCAGTCGGGACAGAACCTACAATGAGCAGTTCTTC. Protein sequence: CASSRDRTYNEQFF.

This sequence joins TRBV4-1 and TRBJ1-2; D might be TRBD1 (6 bases). The V end was cut by 4 bases, the J end by 2 bases, with 11 bases between. Germline V gives CDR1 MGHRA, CDR2 YSYEKL. This CDR3 is built from 14 residues. CDR3 in DNA: TGCGCCAGCAGCCCGATGGGACAAAACTATGGCTACACCTTC. Its protein is CASSPMGQNYGYTF.

V gene TRBV6-2 or TRBV6-3 combines with J gene TRBJ1-1, with 8 positions matching TRBD1. Germline V gene data show CDR1 as MNHEY and CDR2 as SVGEGT. V shed 5 bases, J shed 5 bases, and the junction held 7 bases outside the gene matches. This CDR3 comprises 14 residues. CDR3 bases: TGTGCCAGCAGTATACAGGGGGGGAGAACTGAAGCTTTCTTT. As protein: CASSIQGGRTEAFF.

The chain employs TRBV10-2 and TRBJ1-6; D is undetermined. The germline V and J ends were trimmed by 0 bases and 0 bases, with 18 bases remaining between them. The germline V gene has CDR1 WSHSY and CDR2 SAAADI. This CDR3 contains 20 residues. CDR3 amino acids: CASSESLPRGLSSYNSPLHF. In DNA, the CDR3 is TGCGCCAGCAGTGAGTCCCTCCCTAGAGGGTTGAGCTCCTATAATTCACCCCTCCACTTT.

The CDR3 DNA sequence: TGTGCCAGCAGCTTTACCGGGACACCCTCCTACGAGCAGTACTTC. Residues: CASSFTGTPSYEQYF. The chain carries TRBV5-6 and TRBJ2-7; D might be TRBD1 (6 bases). Per the germline V gene, CDR1 is SGHDT and CDR2 is YYEEEE. The CDR3 length is 15 residues. The V and J ends lost 2 bases and 0 bases respectively, with 12 bases between them.

The chain is built from TRBV5-8 and TRBJ2-1; D perhaps matches TRBD1 (6 bases). The V and J ends lost 4 bases and 6 bases respectively, with 14 bases between them. CDR1 and CDR2 from the germline V gene are SGHTS and YDEGEE. This CDR3 region has 14 residues. The chain's CDR3 is CASSKTGRLNEQFF. CDR3 nucleotide sequence: TGTGCCAGCAGCAAGACAGGCCGACTCAATGAGCAGTTCTTC.

The chain joins TRBV20-1 to TRBJ2-1, with D possibly being TRBD2 (6 bases). Germline V lookup: CDR1 DFQATT, CDR2 SNEGSKA (reference sequence). The CDR3 sequence is 15 residues long. Trimming took 3 bases from V and 6 from J, leaving 18 bases between them. This CDR3 is CSASVGGGDSNEQFF. The CDR3 nucleotides read TGCAGTGCTAGTGTCGGAGGCGGGGATTCCAATGAGCAGTTCTTC.

The V gene is TRBV7-2, the J gene TRBJ2-3, with a tentative D call TRBD1 (6 bases). V lost 4 bases and J 0 bases, leaving 11 bases between the germline ends. From germline, CDR1 is SGHTA and CDR2 FQGNSA. The CDR3 sequence is 15 residues long. DNA for the CDR3: TGTGCCAGCAGCTACGCCGGACAGAGCACAGATACGCAGTATTTT. Its translation: CASSYAGQSTDTQYF.

The chain carries TRBV6-4 and TRBJ2-2; 9 bases map to TRBD2. The CDR3 is 17 amino acids. Germline-derived CDR1 and CDR2 are MRHNA and SNTAGT. V was pared by 6 bases and J by 6 bases, with 14 bases of the junction left unmatched. The CDR3 sequence is CASSPTRGGAGAGELFF. CDR3 DNA sequence: TGTGCCAGCAGCCCGACTCGCGGGGGGGCCGGGGCCGGGGAGCTGTTTTTT.